The T cell receptor beta chain under discussion was sequenced for a study of blood T cell repertoires in COVID-19. Study background: The samples span acute and convalescent COVID-19 from the United States, Italy and Spain. The analysed material was cDNA or gDNA that came from T cells, B-cell-depleted T cells, or PBMCs.

V lost 0 bases and J 1 base, leaving 9 bases between the germline ends. Germline lookup yields CDR1 LGHNA and CDR2 YSLEER. This CDR3 is built from 15 residues. The authors' processing: Reference gene primers were amplified, and this amplification served to estimate nucleated cell counts. Sequencing used immunoSEQ multiplex PCR; TCRdb keeps in-frame clones, though not all of them. That table supplies the V and J calls and clone size; D and trimming were determined from the DNA. The sample lists tens of thousands of clones; more than 85% were seen once. Sequenced material: peripheral blood. The rearrangement joins TRBV4-3 to TRBJ1-2; possibly TRBD1 for D (5 bases). This TCR derives from a woman of 80 years or more with acute or convalescent COVID-19. This CDR3 reads CASSQDLGVNYGYTF. The CDR3, as DNA: TGCGCCAGCAGCCAAGATTTAGGGGTTAACTATGGCTACACCTTC.